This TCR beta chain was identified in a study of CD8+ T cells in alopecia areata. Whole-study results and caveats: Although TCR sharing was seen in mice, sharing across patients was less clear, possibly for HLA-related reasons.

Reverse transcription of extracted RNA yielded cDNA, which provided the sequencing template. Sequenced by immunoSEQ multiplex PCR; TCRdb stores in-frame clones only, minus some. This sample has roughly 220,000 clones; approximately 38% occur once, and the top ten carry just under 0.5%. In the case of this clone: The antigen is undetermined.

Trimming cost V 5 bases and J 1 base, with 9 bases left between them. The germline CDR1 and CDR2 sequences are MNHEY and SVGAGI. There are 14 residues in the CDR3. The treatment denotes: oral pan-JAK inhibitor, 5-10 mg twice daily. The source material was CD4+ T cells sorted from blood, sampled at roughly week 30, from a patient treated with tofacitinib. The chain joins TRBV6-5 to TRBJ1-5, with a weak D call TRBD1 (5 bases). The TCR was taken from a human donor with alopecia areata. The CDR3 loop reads CASSRGDSNQPQHF. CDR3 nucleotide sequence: TGTGCCAGCAGTAGGGGTGACAGCAATCAGCCCCAGCATTTT.